A single sample is the source of the 14 T cell receptor beta chains below, sequenced in a study of cytomegalovirus exposure and HLA in healthy donors. Profiling relied on immunoSEQ multiplex PCR, and the TCRdb table lists in-frame clones only, not all of them. This table holds under 300,000 clones, 70% to 90% found once. The sequencing input was PBMCs. The receptors were gathered from a woman aged 18-30 years in good health and CMV-seronegative.

The chain is built from TRBV11-2 and TRBJ1-1, with D possibly matching TRBD1 (6 bases). CDR1 is SGHAT, CDR2 FQNNGV, per germline. V dropped 5 bases and J dropped 1 base, with 8 bases sitting between them. This CDR3 spans 13 amino acids. The CDR3 region has the DNA TGTGCCAGCAGCGTACAGGGGAACACTGAAGCTTTCTTT. It encodes CASSVQGNTEAFF.

This clone was seen only a few times. Different DNA sequences within this sample yield the same CDR3. The chain links TRBV9 to TRBJ1-2; 9 bases map to TRBD1. From germline, CDR1 is SGDLS and CDR2 YYNGEE. This CDR3 spans 14 amino acids. V lost 2 bases to trimming and J lost 1 base; unmatched junction nucleotides: 0. The CDR3 protein is CASSVGQGNYGYTF. In DNA form, the CDR3 reads TGTGCCAGCAGCGTGGGACAGGGTAACTATGGCTACACCTTC.

This sequence joins TRBV14 and TRBJ1-1; D is possibly TRBD1 (6 bases). Trimming took off 4 bases at V and 0 bases at J, with 12 bases between the two ends. The V gene's germline CDR1 is SGHDN and CDR2 FVKESK. The CDR3 loop spans 15 amino acids. Here the CDR3 reads CASSPTTGMNTEAFF. The CDR3 nucleotides read TGTGCCAGCAGCCCAACCACAGGGATGAACACTGAAGCTTTCTTT.

This sequence joins TRBV30 and TRBJ1-6, with 9 bases aligning to TRBD1. Germline assignment: CDR1 GTSNPN and CDR2 SVGIG (reference sequence). The CDR3 loop spans 16 amino acids. Trimming at V came to 0 bases and at J to 9 bases, leaving 9 bases not matched to a gene. This CDR3 reads CAWSVVPGQGISPLHF. As DNA, the CDR3 is TGTGCCTGGAGTGTAGTCCCGGGACAGGGTATTTCACCCCTCCACTTT.

This chain connects TRBV9 to TRBJ2-3; 8 nucleotides line up with TRBD1. Unmatched junction bases numbered 9, after V lost 3 bases and J lost 3 bases. Germline V lookup: CDR1 SGDLS, CDR2 YYNGEE. The length of the CDR3 is 16 residues. CDR3 residues: CASSDGQGGGTDTQYF. The CDR3 bases are TGTGCCAGCAGCGATGGACAGGGAGGAGGGACAGATACGCAGTATTTT.

The J gene is TRBJ2-5, the V gene TRBV4-3; weak D call: TRBD2 (6 bases). Germline V gene sequence: CDR1 LGHNA, CDR2 YSLEER. With 0 bases removed from V and 4 bases from J, the gap between germline ends came to 12 bases. This CDR3 region has 15 residues. DNA of the CDR3: TGCGCCAGCAGCCAAGATGGAGGGACCCTAGAGACCCAGTACTTC. Protein: CASSQDGGTLETQYF.

As regards this clone: The junction differs from germline at one of its ends, possibly a read error. The gene calls are TRBV7-7 and TRBJ1-3, with 7 nucleotides matching TRBD1. Germline CDR1 SSHAT, CDR2 FNYEAQ (reference sequence). The CDR3 runs 15 residues. The DNA for the CDR3 is TGTGCTAGCAGCCCCCGGACAGGCCCTGGAAACACCATATATTTT. Amino acids: CASSPRTGPGNTIYF.

This clone was seen just once. This chain connects TRBV30 to TRBJ1-2, with unresolved D. CDR3 size: 13 residues. From germline, CDR1 is GTSNPN and CDR2 SVGIG (reference sequence). V lost 5 bases to trimming and J lost 3 bases, with 13 bases between them. In nucleotides, the CDR3 is TGTGCCTGGCTGACTCCCCCGGACTATGGCTACACCTTC. This gives the protein CAWLTPPDYGYTF.

The rearrangement links TRBV30 to TRBJ1-4; D is uncertain. This CDR3 comprises 17 residues. Germline V gene lookup returns CDR1 GTSNPN and CDR2 SVGIG (reference sequence). The ends were cut back, 3 bases at V and 0 bases at J, with 17 bases in the middle. The CDR3, as DNA: TGTGCCTGGAGCTCAACCCGGACTTCCTCAACTAATGAAAAACTGTTTTTT. This translates into CAWSSTRTSSTNEKLFF.

The chain couples TRBV9 to TRBJ1-2; weak D call: TRBD1 (5 bases). Germline CDR1 and CDR2: SGDLS and YYNGEE. The CDR3 sequence is 14 residues long. V lost 3 bases and J lost 4, with 13 bases in between. The CDR3 DNA is TGTGCCAGCAGCGGTAGTGGGGGGGTCTATGGCTACACCTTC. Protein sequence: CASSGSGGVYGYTF. Filled out from reference TRBV9 and TRBJ1-2, the complete variable domain reads DSGVTQTPKHLITATGQRVTLRCSPRSGDLSVYWYQQSLDQGLQFLIQYYNGEERAKGNILERFSAQQFPDLHSELNLSSLELGDSALYFCASSGSGGVYGYTFGSGTRLTVV.

The CDR3 sequence: CAISSPQQGTDTQYF. CDR3 sequence (DNA): TGTGCCATCAGTTCTCCCCAGCAGGGCACAGATACGCAGTATTTT. J is TRBJ2-3 and V is TRBV10-3; D is unresolved. CDR1 is ENHRY, CDR2 SYGVKD, per germline. The CDR3 loop spans 15 amino acids. Trimming stripped 5 bases from V and 1 base from J, with 13 bases between.

V gene TRBV28 combines with J gene TRBJ2-7; 11 bases are a match to TRBD2. This CDR3 region has 16 residues. V was clipped by 4 bases and J by 4 bases; unmatched bases: 9. CDR1 is MDHEN and CDR2 is SYDVKM in the germline V gene. The CDR3 sequence: CASSWLAGGPEYEQYF. As DNA, the CDR3 is TGTGCCAGCAGTTGGCTAGCGGGAGGTCCGGAATACGAGCAGTACTTC. The full variable domain, in which reference TRBV28 and TRBJ2-7 provide the parts outside the CDR3, is DVKVTQSSRYLVKRTGEKVFLECVQDMDHENMFWYRQDPGLGLRLIYFSYDVKMKEKGDIPEGYSVSREKKERFSLILESASTNQTSMYLCASSWLAGGPEYEQYFGPGTRLTVT.

The CDR3 region is CAWSIRQGGQYF. CDR3 DNA: TGTGCCTGGAGTATACGACAGGGAGGGCAGTACTTC. The rearrangement links TRBV30 to TRBJ2-7; possible D gene TRBD1, 7 bases. The ends were cut back, 2 bases at V and 9 bases at J, with 14 bases in the middle. Germline values: CDR1 GTSNPN, CDR2 SVGIG (reference sequence). The CDR3 totals 12 residues. Filled out from reference TRBV30 and TRBJ2-7, the complete variable domain reads SQTIHQWPATLVQPVGSPLSLECTVEGTSNPNLYWYRQAAGRGLQLLFYSVGIGQISSEVPQNLSASRPQDRQFILSSKKLLLSDSGFYLCAWSIRQGGQYFGPGTRLTVT.

The chain carries TRBV11-2 and TRBJ2-2, with D maybe TRBD1 (6 bases). CDR3 size: 15 residues. Trimming shortened V by 1 base and J by 7 bases, and 13 bases separated the two germline ends. CDR1 and CDR2 from the germline V gene are SGHAT and FQNNGV. Written as DNA, the CDR3 is TGTGCCAGCAGCTTAGGTTTGGGGGCCGGCGGGGAGCTGTTTTTT. Protein: CASSLGLGAGGELFF.